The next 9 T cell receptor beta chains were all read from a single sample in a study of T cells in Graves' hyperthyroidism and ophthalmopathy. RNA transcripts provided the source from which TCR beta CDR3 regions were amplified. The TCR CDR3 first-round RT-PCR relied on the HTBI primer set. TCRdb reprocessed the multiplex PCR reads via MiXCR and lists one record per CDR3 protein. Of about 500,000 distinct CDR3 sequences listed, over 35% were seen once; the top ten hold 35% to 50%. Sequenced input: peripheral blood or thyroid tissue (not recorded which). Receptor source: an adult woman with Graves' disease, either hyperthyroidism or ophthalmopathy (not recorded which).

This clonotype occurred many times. The CDR3 coding sequence is TGTGCCAGCAGTTTGTCGGTGAGCTATGGCTACACCTTC. Its protein is CASSLSVSYGYTF. V is TRBV12-3 or TRBV12-4 and J is TRBJ1-2, with D hard to call. The CDR3 runs to 13 residues. The V end was cut by 3 bases, the J end by 4 bases, with 9 bases between.

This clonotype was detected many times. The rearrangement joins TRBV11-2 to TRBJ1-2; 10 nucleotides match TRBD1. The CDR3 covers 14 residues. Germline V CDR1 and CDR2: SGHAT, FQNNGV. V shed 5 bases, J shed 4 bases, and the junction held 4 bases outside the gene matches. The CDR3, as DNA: TGTGCCAGCAGCGTTGACAGGGGGCCCTATGGCTACACCTTC. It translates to CASSVDRGPYGYTF.

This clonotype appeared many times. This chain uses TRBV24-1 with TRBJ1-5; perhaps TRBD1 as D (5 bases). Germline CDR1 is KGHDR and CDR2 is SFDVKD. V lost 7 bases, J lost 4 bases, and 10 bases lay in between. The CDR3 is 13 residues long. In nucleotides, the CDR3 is TGTGCCACCAGCCCGGGGGTTAATCAGCCCCAGCATTTT. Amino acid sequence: CATSPGVNQPQHF.

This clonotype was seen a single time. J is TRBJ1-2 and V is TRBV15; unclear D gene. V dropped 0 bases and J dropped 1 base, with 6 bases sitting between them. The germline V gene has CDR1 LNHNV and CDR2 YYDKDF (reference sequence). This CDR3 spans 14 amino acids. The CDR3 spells CATSRDPGNYGYTF. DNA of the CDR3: TGTGCCACCAGCAGAGATCCGGGTAACTATGGCTACACCTTC.

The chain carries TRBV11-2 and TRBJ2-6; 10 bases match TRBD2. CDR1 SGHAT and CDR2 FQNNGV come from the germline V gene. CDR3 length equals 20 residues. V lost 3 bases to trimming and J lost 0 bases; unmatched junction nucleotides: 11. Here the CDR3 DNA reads TGTGCCAGCAGCTTTACGACCGGGACTAGCGTTTTCTCTGGGGCCAACGTCCTGACTTTC. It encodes CASSFTTGTSVFSGANVLTF.

The CDR3 is CASSEARLLTNYGYTF. The DNA of the CDR3 is TGTGCCAGCAGTGAAGCTCGTTTATTGACTAACTATGGCTACACCTTC. The genes are TRBV2 and TRBJ1-2, with D unclear. The CDR3 consists of 16 residues. Germline V CDR1 and CDR2: SNHLY, FYNNEI. Trimming left V 0 bases short and J 0 bases short, with 11 bases between.

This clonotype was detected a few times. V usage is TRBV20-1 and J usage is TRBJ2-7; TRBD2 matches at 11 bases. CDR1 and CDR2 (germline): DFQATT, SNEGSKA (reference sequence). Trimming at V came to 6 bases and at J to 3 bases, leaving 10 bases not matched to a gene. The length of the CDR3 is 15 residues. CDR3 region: CSANPSGRNSYEQYF. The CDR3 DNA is TGCAGTGCAAACCCTAGCGGGAGGAATAGCTACGAGCAGTACTTC.

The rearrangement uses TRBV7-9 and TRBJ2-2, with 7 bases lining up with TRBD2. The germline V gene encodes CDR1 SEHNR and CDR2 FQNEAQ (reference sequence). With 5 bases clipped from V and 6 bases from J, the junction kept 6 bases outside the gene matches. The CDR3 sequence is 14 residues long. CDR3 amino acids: CASSPSTSPGELFF. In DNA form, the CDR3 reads TGTGCCAGCAGCCCCTCGACTAGCCCCGGGGAGCTGTTTTTT.

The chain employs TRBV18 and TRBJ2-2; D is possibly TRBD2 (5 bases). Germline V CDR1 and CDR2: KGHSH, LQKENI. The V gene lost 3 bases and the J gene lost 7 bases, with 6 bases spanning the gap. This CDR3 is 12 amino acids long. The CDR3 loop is CASSPRDGELFF. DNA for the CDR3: TGTGCCAGCTCACCGAGGGACGGGGAGCTGTTTTTT.